The entry below describes one T cell receptor (beta chain). CDR3 length equals 16 residues. Per the germline V gene, CDR1 is LNHDA and CDR2 is SQIVND (reference sequence). V dropped 5 bases and J dropped 0 bases, with 14 bases sitting between them. Assay used: immunoSEQ multiplex PCR; TCRdb lists only in-frame clones, some missing. The sample includes about 130,000 clones, 88% of them seen just once. This sample is part of a study of T cell responses to AZD1222 COVID-19 vaccine. The source was peripheral blood, collected on day 0 of AZD1222 vaccination. This chain links TRBV19 with TRBJ1-3, with a weak D call TRBD1 (5 bases). This receptor was identified in an adult in good health. In DNA, the CDR3 is TGTGCCAGTAGTTCTCGGACGGGACGCTCTGGAAACACCATATATTTT. Protein: CASSSRTGRSGNTIYF.